This T cell receptor (beta chain) was sequenced in a study of shared clonotypes between healthy human individuals. Germline V gene sequence: CDR1 SGHRS, CDR2 YFSETQ. The CDR3 extends over 14 amino acids. V lost 5 bases, J lost 4 bases, and 15 bases lay in between. Evenly divided among several immunoSEQ plates was the genomic DNA of each subset. Clones were sequenced by immunoSEQ multiplex PCR, and TCRdb holds only the in-frame ones, with some missing. The sample has about 520,000 clones, more than 65% seen once. In this sample, this clone turned up once. This clonotype originated in a woman in her thirties or forties in good health. Some clones in this sample may be carry-over from other donors' samples. Sequencing was done on a sample of PBMCs. The chain uses TRBV5-1 and TRBJ1-2; D possibly corresponds to TRBD1 (5 bases). The CDR3 sequence: CASRVEGTIYGYTF. In DNA form, the CDR3 reads TGCGCCAGCAGAGTTGAGGGGACCATCTATGGCTACACCTTC.